This is a list of T cell receptor beta chains from one sample in a study of regulatory T cells in long-lasting Graves disease. Via MiXCR, TCRdb re-called the multiplex PCR reads, giving one row per CDR3 protein. Of 500,000 to 700,000 distinct CDR3 sequences in the sample, less than 20% are singletons; the top ten hold 18%. These same records also appear under a second study, on T cells in Graves' hyperthyroidism and ophthalmopathy.

Sequences were derived from peripheral blood mononuclear cells (PBMCs), sampled at new diagnosis, from a patient treated with antithyroid drugs. Receptors were obtained from a woman in her thirties with Graves disease. Both conserved end residues are part of each CDR3. A D gene is named only where the DNA matches it firmly. Expanded clones are given a class, and other clones once, few, many or no size at all.

clone_size	d_call	v_call	j_call	cdr3_nt	cdr3_aa
many	TRBD1	TRBV7-9	TRBJ2-7	TGTGCCAGCAGCTTCCCCGGGACAGACTTCTACGAGCAGTACTTC	CASSFPGTDFYEQYF
many	NA	TRBV6-1	TRBJ1-4	TGTGCCAGCAGTGTAACGGTTTTGGATGAAAAACTGTTTTTT	CASSVTVLDEKLFF
NA	NA	TRBV6-1	TRBJ2-7	TGTGCCAGCAGCCTATTCGCGGGATCGTGGAACTACGAGCAGTACTTC	CASSLFAGSWNYEQYF
many	NA	TRBV7-9	TRBJ1-4	TGTGCCAGCAGCCCCCACCAAGGACTTAATGAAAAACTGTTTTTT	CASSPHQGLNEKLFF
many	NA	TRBV28	TRBJ2-7	TGTGCCAGCAGTTTAGACAGAATCCCCAACGAGCAGTACTTC	CASSLDRIPNEQYF
few	NA	TRBV20-1	TRBJ1-1	TGCAGTGCCTACCCTTTTGCGTCGGGACAAAACACTGAAGCTTTCTTT	CSAYPFASGQNTEAFF
few	NA	TRBV5-1	TRBJ2-2	TGCGCCAGCAGCCTCGAGGTGGGGAACACCGGGGAGCTGTTTTTT	CASSLEVGNTGELFF
many	NA	TRBV28	TRBJ2-7	TGTGCCAGCAGTTTGTCGGGGGCCGAGCAGTACTTC	CASSLSGAEQYF
NA	NA	TRBV10-1	TRBJ2-2	TGCGCCAGCAGGGAATCTAGGAACACCGGGGAGCTGTTTTTT	CASRESRNTGELFF
NA	TRBD2	TRBV18	TRBJ2-5	TGTGCCAGCTCACCACCATGGGCCGGGACTAGCGGAGGAGAGACCCAGTACTTC	CASSPPWAGTSGGETQYF
many	TRBD2	TRBV2	TRBJ2-1	TGTGCCAGCAGAAGCTCAGCGGGAGGCCACAATGAGCAGTTCTTC	CASRSSAGGHNEQFF
NA	NA	TRBV5-1	TRBJ2-2	TGCGCCAGCCAAATTGCGCAGGCGGACGCCGGGGAGCTGTTTTTT	CASQIAQADAGELFF
few	TRBD2	TRBV5-1	TRBJ2-7	TGCGCCAGCAGCTCAATGGGGGGGGAATCCTCCTACGAGCAGTACTTC	CASSSMGGESSYEQYF
NA	TRBD2	TRBV28	TRBJ2-3	TGTGCCAGCAGTTTAGGCTTCTTGCTAGCGGAAGCAGATACGCAGTATTTT	CASSLGFLLAEADTQYF
NA	TRBD2	TRBV29-1	TRBJ2-2	TGCAGCGTCCTGCGGGGGACCGGGGAGCTGTTTTTT	CSVLRGTGELFF
NA	TRBD1	TRBV13	TRBJ2-7	TGTGCCAGCAATCGTAGGACAGGGAGCTACGAGCAGTACTTC	CASNRRTGSYEQYF
many	TRBD1	TRBV11-2	TRBJ1-1	TGTGCCAGCAGGCCCTCGTGGACAGGGGTGTCAGCTTTCTTT	CASRPSWTGVSAFF
many	TRBD2	TRBV2	TRBJ2-3	TGTGCCAGCAGAATAGCGGGCCATACGCAGTATTTT	CASRIAGHTQYF
many	NA	TRBV28	TRBJ1-1	TGTGCCAGCAGCCAAGAGAACACTGAAGCTTTCTTT	CASSQENTEAFF
few	TRBD1	TRBV9	TRBJ2-7	TGTGCCAGCAGCGTCTCGACAGGGTACGCGAACGAGCAGTACTTC	CASSVSTGYANEQYF
many	NA	TRBV12-3/TRBV12-4	TRBJ2-2	TGTGCCAGCAGCTTAGGTTCCAAGAACACCGGGGAGCTGTTTTTT	CASSLGSKNTGELFF
NA	NA	TRBV28	TRBJ2-7	TGTGCCAGCAGTTTAAGACAGCCATACGAGCAGTACTTC	CASSLRQPYEQYF
many	NA	TRBV30	TRBJ1-1	TGTGCCTGGAGCAAAATCCGGGACATGGAGTACACTGAAGCTTTCTTT	CAWSKIRDMEYTEAFF
NA	NA	TRBV9	TRBJ1-2	TGTGCCAGCAGCGTAGATTTGGGGCTGAACTATGGCTACACCTTC	CASSVDLGLNYGYTF
few	NA	TRBV29-1	TRBJ2-5	TGCAGCGTGGGAGGTGGGAATGATCTGAGAGAGACCCAGTACTTC	CSVGGGNDLRETQYF
many	NA	TRBV2	TRBJ1-1	TGTGCCAGCAGCGACCGCTTGGGAGGTACTGAAGCTTTCTTT	CASSDRLGGTEAFF
once	NA	TRBV6-1	TRBJ2-4	TGTGCCAGCACTGTCGACTCTGCGGGGGCCAAAAACATTCAGTACTTC	CASTVDSAGAKNIQYF
NA	NA	TRBV3-1	TRBJ2-3	TGTGCCAGCAGCCAAGTTACCCCCACCCCAGATACGCAGTATTTT	CASSQVTPTPDTQYF
few	NA	TRBV6-5	TRBJ2-2	TGTGCCAGCAGTTATTCGCCGGGACCCAACACCGGGGAGCTGTTTTTT	CASSYSPGPNTGELFF
NA	TRBD2	TRBV19	TRBJ2-1	TGTGCCAGTAGTATTCCGTGGGAGGGCCGAGAAGAGCAGTTCTTC	CASSIPWEGREEQFF
few	TRBD2	TRBV5-1	TRBJ2-1	TGCGCCAGCAGGTGGGGGGGCTACAATGAGCAGTTCTTC	CASRWGGYNEQFF
many	TRBD1	TRBV12-3/TRBV12-4	TRBJ1-4	TGTGCCAGCAGCCGGGACAGTGCTGGTGAAAAACTGTTTTTT	CASSRDSAGEKLFF
NA	NA	TRBV28	TRBJ1-1	TGCGCCAGCAGCCAAAAGGGGATTCTGTACACTGAAGCTTTCTTT	CASSQKGILYTEAFF
many	NA	TRBV28	TRBJ2-5	TGTGCCAGCAGTTTTTTGCGGGAATCAGAGACCCAGTACTTC	CASSFLRESETQYF
many	NA	TRBV28	TRBJ2-7	TGTGCCAGCACCCGATGGGGGCAGGGCACCTCCTACGAGCAGTACTTC	CASTRWGQGTSYEQYF
few	NA	TRBV7-9	TRBJ2-3	TGTGCCACCCAGGGGAGGGCGGGGACAGATACGCAGTATTTT	CATQGRAGTDTQYF
many	TRBD1	TRBV2	TRBJ1-1	TGTGCCAGCAGTGTGGAGAAGGGGGCAGCTTTCTTT	CASSVEKGAAFF
NA	NA	TRBV3-1	TRBJ1-2	TGTGCCAGCAGCCAAGATCGAGTGAGGGGAGGCTACACCTTC	CASSQDRVRGGYTF
many	TRBD1	TRBV10-3	TRBJ1-2	TGTGCCATCAGTGAAAGACAGGGGGCGAACCCCTATGGCTACACCTTC	CAISERQGANPYGYTF
NA	NA	TRBV15	TRBJ1-3	TGTGCCACCAGCAGGGGACTGGGCGTCTCTGGAAACACCATATATTTT	CATSRGLGVSGNTIYF
few	NA	TRBV6-2/TRBV6-3	TRBJ2-2	TGTGCCAGCACTGACCCCACCGGGGAGCTGTTTTTT	CASTDPTGELFF
many	NA	TRBV11-2	TRBJ2-7	TGTGCCAGCAGCTTTGAGCCAGGCTCCTCCTACGAGCAGTACTTC	CASSFEPGSSYEQYF
many	TRBD1	TRBV28	TRBJ1-1	TGTGCCAGCAGTCTCCCCGAGACAGGGAGTGAAGCTTTCTTT	CASSLPETGSEAFF
NA	TRBD1	TRBV29-1	TRBJ2-7	TGCAGCGTCACCCTCCCCGGACAGGGTACCTACGAGCAGTACTTC	CSVTLPGQGTYEQYF
NA	NA	TRBV7-9	TRBJ2-1	TGTGCCAGCAGCGTAGATGAGGTTAGGAATGAGCAGTTCTTC	CASSVDEVRNEQFF